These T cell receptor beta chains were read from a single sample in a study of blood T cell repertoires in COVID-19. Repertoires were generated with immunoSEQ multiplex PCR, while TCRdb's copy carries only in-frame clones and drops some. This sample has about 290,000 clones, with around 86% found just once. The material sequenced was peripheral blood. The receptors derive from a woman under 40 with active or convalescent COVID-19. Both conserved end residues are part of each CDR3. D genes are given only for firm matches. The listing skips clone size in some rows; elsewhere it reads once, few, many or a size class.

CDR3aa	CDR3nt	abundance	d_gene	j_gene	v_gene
CASSESFLLESSYNSPLHF	TGCGCCAGCAGTGAGTCTTTCCTACTTGAAAGCTCCTATAATTCACCCCTCCACTTT	once	-	TRBJ1-6	TRBV10-2
CASSKDRGLNYGYTF	TGTGCCAGCAGTAAAGACAGGGGGCTTAACTATGGCTACACCTTC	-	TRBD1	TRBJ1-2	TRBV2
CASSPETGETKNEQYF	TGCGCCAGCAGCCCAGAGACAGGGGAAACGAAAAACGAGCAGTACTTC	-	TRBD1	TRBJ2-7	TRBV5-1
CASRGQDSGNTIYF	TGCGCCAGCAGGGGACAGGACTCTGGAAACACCATATATTTT	-	TRBD1	TRBJ1-3	TRBV10-2
CASSYGTPNGYTF	TGTGCCAGCAGTTACGGGACACCAAATGGCTACACCTTC	-	-	TRBJ1-2	TRBV6-6
CAWSRRTGMDSPLHF	TGTGCCTGGAGTAGAAGGACAGGGATGGATTCACCCCTCCACTTT	-	TRBD1	TRBJ1-6	TRBV30
CASSLVGRENTEAFF	TGTGCCAGCAGCTTAGTGGGCCGGGAGAACACTGAAGCTTTCTTT	-	-	TRBJ1-1	TRBV7-9
CASSLNAVTGTQYF	TGTGCCAGCAGCTTAAACGCAGTCACGGGGACCCAGTACTTC	-	-	TRBJ2-5	TRBV7-3
CASSYPTLAGSLYEQYF	TGTGCCAGCAGTTACCCAACTCTAGCGGGGTCCCTCTACGAGCAGTACTTC	-	TRBD2	TRBJ2-7	TRBV28
CASSLVQETEAFF	TGTGCCAGCAGCTTAGTCCAGGAAACTGAAGCTTTCTTT	-	-	TRBJ1-1	TRBV7-8
CASSHGTGIYGYTF	TGTGCCAGCAGCCATGGGACAGGGATCTATGGCTACACCTTC	-	TRBD1	TRBJ1-2	TRBV14
CASSQGGGFADTQYF	TGTGCCAGCAGCCAGGGCGGGGGGTTCGCAGATACGCAGTATTTT	-	TRBD2	TRBJ2-3	TRBV14
CASSFPGNYGYTF	TGTGCCAGCAGCTTTCCAGGGAACTATGGCTACACCTTC	-	-	TRBJ1-2	TRBV7-6
CASSRQGAFNEQFF	TGTGCCAGCAGCAGACAGGGGGCGTTCAATGAGCAGTTCTTC	-	TRBD1	TRBJ2-1	TRBV6-2/TRBV6-3
CASSLLGRSYEQYF	TGTGCCAGCAGCTTATTGGGCAGATCCTACGAGCAGTACTTC	-	-	TRBJ2-7	TRBV7-2
CASSGYRGGNEQFF	TGCGCCAGCAGCGGATACAGGGGCGGCAATGAGCAGTTCTTC	-	TRBD1	TRBJ2-1	TRBV5-1
CASSGPGGKNTEAFF	TGTGCCAGCAGCGGTCCTGGGGGGAAGAACACTGAAGCTTTCTTT	-	-	TRBJ1-1	TRBV9
CASSNSLTNEKLFF	TGTGCCAGTAGTAACAGCCTGACTAATGAAAAACTGTTTTTT	-	-	TRBJ1-4	TRBV19
CASSQGTRGRSATEAFF	TGTGCCAGCAGCCAAGGAACCAGGGGGCGTTCTGCCACTGAAGCTTTCTTT	-	TRBD1	TRBJ1-1	TRBV4-2
CASSSTGVDEKLFF	TGTGCCAGCAGCTCGACAGGGGTGGACGAAAAACTGTTTTTT	-	TRBD1	TRBJ1-4	TRBV7-9
CASSSPGQVIEQYF	TGCGCCAGCAGCTCCCCGGGACAGGTTATTGAGCAGTACTTC	once	TRBD1	TRBJ2-7	TRBV5-1
CASSSHRSVAGTQYF	TGTGCCAGCAGCTCCCACCGATCCGTCGCGGGGACCCAGTACTTC	-	-	TRBJ2-5	TRBV7-9
CASRRASNADGYTF	TGTGCCAGCCGCCGCGCCTCCAATGCCGATGGCTACACCTTC	once	-	TRBJ1-2	TRBV18
CASSLGFGYGYTF	TGTGCCAGCAGCTTAGGTTTCGGCTATGGCTACACCTTC	-	-	TRBJ1-2	TRBV7-2
CAWSVGTGDIRTF	TGTGCCTGGAGTGTAGGGACAGGGGACATTCGCACCTTC	few	TRBD1	TRBJ1-2	TRBV30
CASSRDREETQYF	TGTGCCAGTAGTAGAGACAGGGAAGAGACCCAGTACTTC	-	TRBD1	TRBJ2-5	TRBV19
CASSFTGFTQETQYF	TGTGCCAGCAGTTTTACAGGGTTTACCCAAGAGACCCAGTACTTC	-	-	TRBJ2-5	TRBV28
CASTAGALGNTIYF	TGTGCCTCCACGGCAGGGGCGCTTGGAAACACCATATATTTT	-	-	TRBJ1-3	TRBV30
CASSPRDSRYNEQFF	TGTGCCAGCAGCCCCCGGGACTCTAGATACAATGAGCAGTTCTTC	-	-	TRBJ2-1	TRBV7-2
CATLQGSKGNQPQHF	TGTGCCACCCTGCAGGGGAGTAAAGGCAATCAGCCCCAGCATTTT	once	-	TRBJ1-5	TRBV6-6
CASSLVEGNQPQHF	TGTGCCAGCAGCTTGGTGGAGGGCAATCAGCCCCAGCATTTT	few	-	TRBJ1-5	TRBV7-2
CATSEFPGHTNQPQHF	TGTGCCACCAGTGAGTTCCCGGGACATACTAATCAGCCCCAGCATTTT	-	-	TRBJ1-5	TRBV24-1